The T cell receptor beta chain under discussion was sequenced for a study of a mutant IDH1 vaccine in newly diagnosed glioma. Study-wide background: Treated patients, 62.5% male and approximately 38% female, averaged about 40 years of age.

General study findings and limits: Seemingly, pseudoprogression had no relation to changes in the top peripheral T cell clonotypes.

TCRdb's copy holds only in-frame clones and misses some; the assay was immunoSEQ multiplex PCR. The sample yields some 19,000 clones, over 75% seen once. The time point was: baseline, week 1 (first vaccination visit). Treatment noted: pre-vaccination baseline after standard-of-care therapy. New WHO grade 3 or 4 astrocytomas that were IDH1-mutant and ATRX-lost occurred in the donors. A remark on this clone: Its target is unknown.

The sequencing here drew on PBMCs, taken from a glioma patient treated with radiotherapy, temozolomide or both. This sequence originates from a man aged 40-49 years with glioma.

The CDR3 nucleotides read TGTGCCAGTAGTAGCTACTCTGGGGCCAACGTCCTGACTTTC. It codes for CASSSYSGANVLTF. This chain links TRBV19 with TRBJ2-6; no firm D call. V was pared by 4 bases and J by 0 bases, with 4 bases between. The CDR3 runs to 14 residues. Per the germline V gene, CDR1 is LNHDA and CDR2 is SQIVND (reference sequence).